The present entry profiles one T cell receptor beta chain with its context. In the original processing: The authors estimated nucleated cell counts from reference gene primer amplification. This table comes from immunoSEQ multiplex PCR, and its TCRdb copy is limited to in-frame clones, with some not included. The V and J calls and clone size were taken over from that table, and D and trimming were inferred from the DNA. The sample includes 100,000 to 150,000 clones, around 90% of them seen just once. This specimen comes from a study of blood T cell repertoires in COVID-19. About the study: The United States, Italy and Spain provided the acute and convalescent COVID-19 samples. Sample material is recorded as cDNA or gDNA derived from T cells, B-cell-depleted T cells, or PBMCs.

The TCR was taken from a man aged 50 to 59 with active COVID-19. The sequenced material came from peripheral blood.

The CDR3 bases are TGTGCCAGTAGTATAGAGGGAGGGAGTTCGCGGGATACGCAGTATTTT. Translated, it gives CASSIEGGSSRDTQYF. The chain employs TRBV19 and TRBJ2-3, with 7 bases aligning to TRBD2. V lost 0 bases, J lost 6 bases, and 9 bases stayed unmatched. This CDR3 has 16 amino acids. CDR1 is LNHDA and CDR2 is SQIVND in the germline V gene (reference sequence).